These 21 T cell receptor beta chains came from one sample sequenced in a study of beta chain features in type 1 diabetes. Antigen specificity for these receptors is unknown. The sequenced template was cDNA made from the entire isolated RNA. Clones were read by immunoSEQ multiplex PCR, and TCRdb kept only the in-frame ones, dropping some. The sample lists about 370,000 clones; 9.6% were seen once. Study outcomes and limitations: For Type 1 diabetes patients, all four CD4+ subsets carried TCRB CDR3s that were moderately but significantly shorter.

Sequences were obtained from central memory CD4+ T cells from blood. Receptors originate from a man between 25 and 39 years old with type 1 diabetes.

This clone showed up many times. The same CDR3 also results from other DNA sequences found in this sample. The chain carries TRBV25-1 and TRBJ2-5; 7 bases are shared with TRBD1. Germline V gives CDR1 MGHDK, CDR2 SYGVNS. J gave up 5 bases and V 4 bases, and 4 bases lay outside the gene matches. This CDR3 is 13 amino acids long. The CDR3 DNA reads TGTGCCAGCAGTGGACAGGGAACGGAGACCCAGTACTTC. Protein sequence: CASSGQGTETQYF.

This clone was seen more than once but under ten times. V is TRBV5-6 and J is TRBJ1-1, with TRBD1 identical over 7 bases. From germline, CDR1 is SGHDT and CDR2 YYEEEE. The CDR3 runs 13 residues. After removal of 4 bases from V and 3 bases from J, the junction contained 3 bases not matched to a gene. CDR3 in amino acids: CASSQGVYTEAFF. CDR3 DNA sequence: TGTGCCAGCAGCCAGGGGGTTTACACTGAAGCTTTCTTT. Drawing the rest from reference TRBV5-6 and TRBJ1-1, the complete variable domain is DAGVTQSPTHLIKTRGQQVTLRCSPKSGHDTVSWYQQALGQGPQFIFQYYEEEERQRGNFPDRFSGHQFPNYSSELNVNALLLGDSALYLCASSQGVYTEAFFGQGTRLTVV.

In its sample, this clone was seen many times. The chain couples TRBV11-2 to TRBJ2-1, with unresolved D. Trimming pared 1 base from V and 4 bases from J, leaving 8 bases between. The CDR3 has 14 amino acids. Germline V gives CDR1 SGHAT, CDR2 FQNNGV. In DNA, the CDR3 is TGTGCCAGCAGCTTAGGTATAGTATACAATGAGCAGTTCTTC. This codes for CASSLGIVYNEQFF.

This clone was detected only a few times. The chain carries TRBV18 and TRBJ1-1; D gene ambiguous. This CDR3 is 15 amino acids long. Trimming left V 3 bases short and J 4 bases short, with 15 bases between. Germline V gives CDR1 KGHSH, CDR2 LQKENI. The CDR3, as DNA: TGTGCCAGCTCACCCACCGGAAAGGTTGGCACTGAAGCTTTCTTT. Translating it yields CASSPTGKVGTEAFF.

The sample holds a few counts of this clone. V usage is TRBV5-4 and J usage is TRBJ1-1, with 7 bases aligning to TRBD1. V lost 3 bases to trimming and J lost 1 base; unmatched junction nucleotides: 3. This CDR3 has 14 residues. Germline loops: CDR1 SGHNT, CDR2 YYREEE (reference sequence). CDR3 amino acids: CASSYGTANTEAFF. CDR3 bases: TGTGCCAGCAGCTACGGGACAGCGAACACTGAAGCTTTCTTT.

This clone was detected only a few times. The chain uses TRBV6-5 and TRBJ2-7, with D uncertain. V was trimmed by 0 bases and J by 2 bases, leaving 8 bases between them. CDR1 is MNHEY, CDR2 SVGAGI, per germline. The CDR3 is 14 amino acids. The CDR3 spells CASSYSDLPYEQYF. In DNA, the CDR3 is TGTGCCAGCAGTTACTCGGACCTCCCCTACGAGCAGTACTTC.

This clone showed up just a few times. The CDR3 nucleotides are TGTGCCAGCAGCCAAGGACAGGGTACATTGAACACTGAAGCTTTCTTT. Amino acid sequence: CASSQGQGTLNTEAFF. The chain is built from TRBV4-2 and TRBJ1-1, with 7 bases matching TRBD1. V dropped 1 base and J dropped 0; count of bases not matched to a gene: 5. Germline V gene lookup returns CDR1 LGHNA and CDR2 YNFKEQ. The CDR3 covers 16 residues.

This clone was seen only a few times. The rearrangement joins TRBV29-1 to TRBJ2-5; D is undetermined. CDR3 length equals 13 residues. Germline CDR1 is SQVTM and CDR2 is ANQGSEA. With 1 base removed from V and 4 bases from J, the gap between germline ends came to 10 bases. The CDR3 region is CSVEVSSRETQYF. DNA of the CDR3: TGCAGCGTTGAAGTCTCAAGCCGAGAGACCCAGTACTTC.

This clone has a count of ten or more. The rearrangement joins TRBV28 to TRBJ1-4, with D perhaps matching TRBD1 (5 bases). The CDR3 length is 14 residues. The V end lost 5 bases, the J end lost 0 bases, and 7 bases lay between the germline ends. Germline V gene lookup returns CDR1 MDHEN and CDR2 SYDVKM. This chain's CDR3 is CASSLTATNEKLFF. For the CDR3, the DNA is TGTGCCAGCAGTCTGACAGCAACTAATGAAAAACTGTTTTTT. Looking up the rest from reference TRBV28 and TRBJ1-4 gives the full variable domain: DVKVTQSSRYLVKRTGEKVFLECVQDMDHENMFWYRQDPGLGLRLIYFSYDVKMKEKGDIPEGYSVSREKKERFSLILESASTNQTSMYLCASSLTATNEKLFFGSGTQLSVL.

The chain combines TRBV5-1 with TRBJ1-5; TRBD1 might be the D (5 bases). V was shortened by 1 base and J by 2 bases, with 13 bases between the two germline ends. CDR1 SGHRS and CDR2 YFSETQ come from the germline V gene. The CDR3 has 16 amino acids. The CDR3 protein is CASSLLGAGGNQPQHF. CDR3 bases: TGCGCCAGCAGCTTGCTCGGGGCAGGTGGCAATCAGCCCCAGCATTTT.

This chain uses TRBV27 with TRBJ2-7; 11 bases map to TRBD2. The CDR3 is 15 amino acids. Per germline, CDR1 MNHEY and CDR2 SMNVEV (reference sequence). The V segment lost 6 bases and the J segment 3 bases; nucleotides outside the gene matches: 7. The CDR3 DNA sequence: TGTGCCAGCAGGGCCGGGACTAGCGGATACTACGAGCAGTACTTC. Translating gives CASRAGTSGYYEQYF.

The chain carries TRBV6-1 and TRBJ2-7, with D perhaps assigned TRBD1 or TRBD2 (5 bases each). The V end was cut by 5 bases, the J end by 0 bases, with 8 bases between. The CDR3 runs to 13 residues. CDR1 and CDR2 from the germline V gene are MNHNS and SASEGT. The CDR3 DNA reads TGTGCCAGCAGTTGGGACGGCTCCTACGAGCAGTACTTC. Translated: CASSWDGSYEQYF.

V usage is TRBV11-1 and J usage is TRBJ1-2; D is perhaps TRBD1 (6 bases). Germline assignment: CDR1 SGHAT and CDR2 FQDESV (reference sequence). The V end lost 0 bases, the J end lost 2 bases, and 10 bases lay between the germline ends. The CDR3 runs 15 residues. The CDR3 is CASSLAGTLNYGYTF. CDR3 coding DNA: TGTGCCAGCAGCTTAGCGGGGACATTAAACTATGGCTACACCTTC.

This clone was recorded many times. Here the CDR3 DNA reads TGTGCCAGCAGTAAACAGGGGGGAAACATTCAGTACTTC. Encoded protein: CASSKQGGNIQYF. V is TRBV25-1 and J is TRBJ2-4; 8 bases align to TRBD1. The V segment lost 5 bases and the J segment 6 bases; nucleotides outside the gene matches: 3. The CDR3 runs 13 residues. Germline V CDR1 and CDR2: MGHDK, SYGVNS.

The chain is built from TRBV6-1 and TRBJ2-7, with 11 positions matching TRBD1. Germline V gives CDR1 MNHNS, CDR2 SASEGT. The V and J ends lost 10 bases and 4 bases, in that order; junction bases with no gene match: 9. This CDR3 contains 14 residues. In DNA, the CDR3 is TGTGCCACAAGGACAGGGGGCGTGGGATACGAGCAGTACTTC. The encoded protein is CATRTGGVGYEQYF.

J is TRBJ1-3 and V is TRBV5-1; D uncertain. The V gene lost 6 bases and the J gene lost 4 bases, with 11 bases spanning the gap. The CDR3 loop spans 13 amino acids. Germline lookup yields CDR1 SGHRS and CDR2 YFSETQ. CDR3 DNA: TGCGCCAGCACAACGGACGGCGGAAACACCATATATTTT. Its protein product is CASTTDGGNTIYF.

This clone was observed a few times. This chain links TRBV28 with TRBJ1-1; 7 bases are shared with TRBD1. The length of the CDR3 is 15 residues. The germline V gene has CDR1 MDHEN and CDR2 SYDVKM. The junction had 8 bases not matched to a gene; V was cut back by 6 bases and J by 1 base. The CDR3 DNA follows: TGTGCCAGCAGCGGAGGGGGCGAGGAGAACACTGAAGCTTTCTTT. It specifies CASSGGGEENTEAFF.

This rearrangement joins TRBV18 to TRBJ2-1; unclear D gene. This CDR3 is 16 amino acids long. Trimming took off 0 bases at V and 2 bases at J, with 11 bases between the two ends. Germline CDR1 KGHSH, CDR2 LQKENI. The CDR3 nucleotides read TGTGCCAGCTCACCACCGGGCGGCCTCACCTACAATGAGCAGTTCTTC. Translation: CASSPPGGLTYNEQFF.

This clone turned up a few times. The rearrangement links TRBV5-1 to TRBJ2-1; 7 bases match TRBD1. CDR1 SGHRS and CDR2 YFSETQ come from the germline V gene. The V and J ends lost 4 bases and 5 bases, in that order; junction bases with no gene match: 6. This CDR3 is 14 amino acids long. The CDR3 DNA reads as TGCGCCAGCAGCATACAGGGGAAGGACAATGAGCAGTTCTTC. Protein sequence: CASSIQGKDNEQFF.

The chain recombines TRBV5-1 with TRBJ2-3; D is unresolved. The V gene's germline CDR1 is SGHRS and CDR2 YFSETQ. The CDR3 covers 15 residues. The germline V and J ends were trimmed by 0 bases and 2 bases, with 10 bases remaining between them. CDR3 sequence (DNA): TGCGCCAGCAGCTTGGGCCTAGGGTTCACAGATACGCAGTATTTT. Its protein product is CASSLGLGFTDTQYF.

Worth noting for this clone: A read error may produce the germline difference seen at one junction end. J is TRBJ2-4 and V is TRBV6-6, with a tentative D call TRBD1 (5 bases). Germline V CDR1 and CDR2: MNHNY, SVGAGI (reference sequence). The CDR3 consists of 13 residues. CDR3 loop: CASSYSARAVYHF. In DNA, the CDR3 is TGTGCCAGCAGTTACTCCGCCAGGGCAGTTTACCACTTC.